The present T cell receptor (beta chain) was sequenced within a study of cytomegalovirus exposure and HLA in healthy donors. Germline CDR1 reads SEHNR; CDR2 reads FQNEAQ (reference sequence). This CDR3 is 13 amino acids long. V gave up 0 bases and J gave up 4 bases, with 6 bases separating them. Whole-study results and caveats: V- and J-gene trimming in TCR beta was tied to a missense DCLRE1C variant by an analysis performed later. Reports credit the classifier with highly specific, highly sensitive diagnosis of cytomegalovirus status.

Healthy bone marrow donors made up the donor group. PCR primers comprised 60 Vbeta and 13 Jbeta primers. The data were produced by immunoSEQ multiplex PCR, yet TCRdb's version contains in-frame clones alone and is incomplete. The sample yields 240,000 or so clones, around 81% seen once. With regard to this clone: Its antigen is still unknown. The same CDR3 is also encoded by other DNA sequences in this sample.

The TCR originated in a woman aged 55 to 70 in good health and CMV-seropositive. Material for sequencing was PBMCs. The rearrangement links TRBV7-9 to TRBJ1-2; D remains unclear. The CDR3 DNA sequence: TGTGCCAGCAGCTTAGCAGGCGGCTATGGCTACACCTTC. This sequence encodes CASSLAGGYGYTF.